This record looks at one TCR beta chain sequence and its context. The source of the sample is a study of regulatory T cells in long-lasting Graves disease. V trimming: 8 bases; J trimming: 1 base; junction bases outside the gene matches: 7. This CDR3 is 15 amino acids long. Germline CDR1 and CDR2: MNHNS and SASEGT. The time point denotes: persistent/refractory GD, antithyroid drugs over 5 years with positive TRAb. RNA extracted from PBMCs served as the sequencing template. An endocrinology department in Xi'an, China, supplied the patients. Library construction for TCR beta used iRepertoire HTBI primers and Arm-PCR of CDR3 regions. TCRdb reprocessed the multiplex PCR reads via MiXCR and lists one record per CDR3 protein. The sample has roughly 400,000 distinct CDR3 sequences; roughly a fifth are singletons.

The source was peripheral blood mononuclear cells (PBMCs), collected when the disease was refractory, from a patient treated with antithyroid drugs. This receptor was obtained from a female donor with Graves disease. The chain links TRBV6-1 to TRBJ1-5; TRBD1 aligns across 8 bases. CDR3 residues: CASETGGGSNQPQHF. DNA for the CDR3: TGTGCCAGCGAAACAGGGGGAGGGAGCAATCAGCCCCAGCATTTT.